This T cell receptor beta chain was sequenced for a study of identical twins. TCRdb re-analysed the 5' RACE reads in MiXCR, keeping a single row per CDR3 protein. The top ten clones hold 35% to 50% of a sample with some 210,000 distinct CDR3 sequences, 15% to 20% of them seen once. V lost 6 bases, J lost 8 bases, and 7 bases stayed unmatched. Germline V gene data show CDR1 as SEHNR and CDR2 as FQNEAQ (reference sequence). CDR3 length: 15 amino acids. A further study also used this sample, focusing on T cells expressing NK-cell markers.

The source of this sequence is a young woman in good health. Input material: CD8+ T cells sorted from blood. The rearrangement joins TRBV7-9 to TRBJ2-1; 13 bases are shared with TRBD2. The CDR3 protein is CASSSRTSGSDEQFF. CDR3 DNA: TGTGCCAGCAGTTCCCGGACTAGCGGGAGTGATGAGCAGTTCTTC.